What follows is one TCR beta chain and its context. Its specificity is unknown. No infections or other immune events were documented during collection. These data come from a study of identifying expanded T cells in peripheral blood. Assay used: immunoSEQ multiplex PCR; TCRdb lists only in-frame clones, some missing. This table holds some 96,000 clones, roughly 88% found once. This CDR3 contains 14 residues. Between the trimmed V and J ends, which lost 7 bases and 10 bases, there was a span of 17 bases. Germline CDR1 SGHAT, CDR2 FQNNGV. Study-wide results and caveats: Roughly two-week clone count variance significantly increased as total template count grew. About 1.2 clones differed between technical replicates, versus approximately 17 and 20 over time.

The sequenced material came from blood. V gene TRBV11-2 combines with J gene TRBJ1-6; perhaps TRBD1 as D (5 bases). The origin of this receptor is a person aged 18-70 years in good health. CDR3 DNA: TGTGCCAGCACCCCCGGGGGGACGAGATCACCCCTCCACTTT. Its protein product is CASTPGGTRSPLHF.